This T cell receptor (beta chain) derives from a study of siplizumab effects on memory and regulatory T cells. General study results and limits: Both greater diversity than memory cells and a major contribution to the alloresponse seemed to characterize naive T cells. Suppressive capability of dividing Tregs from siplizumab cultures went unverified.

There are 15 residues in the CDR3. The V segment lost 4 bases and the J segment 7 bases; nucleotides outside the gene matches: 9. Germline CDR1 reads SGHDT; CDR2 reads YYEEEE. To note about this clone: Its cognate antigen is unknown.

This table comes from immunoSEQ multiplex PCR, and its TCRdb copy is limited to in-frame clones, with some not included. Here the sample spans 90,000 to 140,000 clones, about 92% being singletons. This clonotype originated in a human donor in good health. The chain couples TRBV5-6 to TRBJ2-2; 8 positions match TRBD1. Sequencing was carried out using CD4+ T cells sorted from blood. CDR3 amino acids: CASSRRDRRVGELFF. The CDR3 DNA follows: TGTGCCAGCAGCAGGCGGGACAGGAGGGTCGGGGAGCTGTTTTTT.